Detailed here is one T cell receptor beta chain. The antigen is undetermined. The record originates from a study of neoadjuvant nivolumab and ipilimumab in lung cancer. Study outcomes and limitations: TCR clonality did not significantly correlate with pathologic tumor regression. TCR richness and clonality were higher in tumors than adjacent uninvolved lung. Pretherapy blood TCR richness correlated positively with resected tumor richness.

CDR1 is MNHNS and CDR2 is SASEGT in the germline V gene. The CDR3 runs to 14 residues. Between the trimmed V and J ends, which lost 6 bases and 3 bases, there was a span of 12 bases. Using immunoSEQ multiplex PCR, the repertoire was profiled, and TCRdb retains in-frame clones only, with some absent. In the table there are over 25,000 clones, around 90% of which are singletons. The chain joins TRBV6-1 to TRBJ1-5; the D is unclear. This receptor was obtained from an adult with non-small cell lung cancer. The source material was peripheral blood, sampled after neoadjuvant nivolumab, alone or with ipilimumab, at or shortly before surgery. The CDR3 loop reads CASRAQRSNQPQHF. The CDR3 DNA is TGTGCCAGCAGGGCCCAGAGGTCCAATCAGCCCCAGCATTTT.